The 24 T cell receptor beta chains given below trace back to one sample, sequenced in a study of blood T cell repertoires in COVID-19. Libraries were prepared by immunoSEQ multiplex PCR; TCRdb keeps only in-frame clonotypes and omits some of them. The sample lists approximately 260,000 clones; 82% were seen once. Sequencing input: peripheral blood. The source is an elderly woman with active or convalescent COVID-19.

The gene calls are TRBV10-2 and TRBJ1-5; 7 nucleotides match TRBD1. This CDR3 has 14 residues. Unmatched junction bases numbered 5, after V lost 2 bases and J lost 7 bases. Germline V gene lookup returns CDR1 WSHSY and CDR2 SAAADI. CDR3 coding DNA: TGCGCCAGCAGTGAGCAAGGGGGCAGGCAGCCCCAGCATTTT. It specifies CASSEQGGRQPQHF.

V usage is TRBV12-3 or TRBV12-4 and J usage is TRBJ1-2; 8 nucleotides line up with TRBD1. The V segment lost 7 bases and the J segment 8 bases; nucleotides outside the gene matches: 9. CDR3 length: 13 amino acids. As DNA, the CDR3 is TGTGCCAGCACCCTCACGACAGGGGTCGGCTACACCTTC. This gives the protein CASTLTTGVGYTF.

This clone has just one count. The chain combines TRBV28 with TRBJ1-5, with TRBD1 identical over 8 bases. The V gene's germline CDR1 is MDHEN and CDR2 SYDVKM. This CDR3 has 17 amino acids. J gave up 2 bases and V 5 bases, and 11 bases lay outside the gene matches. For the CDR3, the DNA is TGTGCCAGCAGTACGCGACAGGGGACGTCGGGCAATCAGCCCCAGCATTTT. Amino acids: CASSTRQGTSGNQPQHF.

This chain connects TRBV5-1 to TRBJ1-3, with a tentative D call TRBD1 (6 bases). V shed 5 bases and J shed 0 bases, with 12 bases lying between them. Looked up from germline, CDR1 is SGHRS and CDR2 is YFSETQ. There are 15 residues in the CDR3. CDR3 nucleotides: TGCGCCAGCAGAAAAACAGGGATCTCTGGAAACACCATATATTTT. Amino acids: CASRKTGISGNTIYF.

This clone was counted between two and nine times. The CDR3 DNA sequence: TGCGCCAGCAGCTTGGACAGGGAGAATTCACCCCTCCACTTT. Its translation is CASSLDRENSPLHF. This sequence joins TRBV5-1 and TRBJ1-6, with D possibly TRBD1 on 6 matching bases. Trimming left V 0 bases short and J 7 bases short, with 8 bases between. CDR3 size: 14 residues. The germline CDR1 and CDR2 sequences are SGHRS and YFSETQ.

The CDR3: CASSTSGGAMNEQFF. The CDR3 bases are TGTGCCAGCAGCACTAGCGGGGGGGCCATGAATGAGCAGTTCTTC. The J gene is TRBJ2-1, the V gene TRBV5-4; the match to TRBD2 covers 13 bases. The ends lost 4 bases at V and 7 bases at J; junction bases unmatched: 5. This CDR3 spans 15 amino acids. Germline lookup yields CDR1 SGHNT and CDR2 YYREEE (reference sequence).

The chain uses TRBV19 and TRBJ2-1; 10 bases are a match to TRBD2. J gave up 7 bases and V 5 bases, and 11 bases lay outside the gene matches. CDR3 length: 16 residues. Looked up from germline, CDR1 is LNHDA and CDR2 is SQIVND (reference sequence). The CDR3 nucleotides are TGTGCCAGTAGTCCTTCATCTAGCGGGAGCGAGAATGAGCAGTTCTTC. This codes for CASSPSSSGSENEQFF.

The chain is built from TRBV3-1 (or the pseudogene TRBV3-2) and TRBJ2-3; 10 positions agree with TRBD2. Germline V gene lookup returns CDR1 LGHDT and CDR2 YNNKEL (reference sequence). The J segment lost 1 base and the V segment lost 4 bases, leaving 5 bases of the junction unmatched. The CDR3 covers 16 residues. DNA of the CDR3: TGTGCCAGCAGCCTTTGGACTAGCGGACGCACAGATACGCAGTATTTT. It yields the protein CASSLWTSGRTDTQYF.

A single count supports this clone. V and J are TRBV2 and TRBJ1-5; 7 nucleotides agree with TRBD1. J gave up 7 bases and V 6 bases, and 9 bases lay outside the gene matches. CDR3 length: 14 residues. Germline V lookup: CDR1 SNHLY, CDR2 FYNNEI. This CDR3 reads CASSAQTGRQPQHF. CDR3 DNA sequence: TGTGCCAGCAGCGCGCAGACAGGGAGGCAGCCCCAGCATTTT.

The V and J genes are TRBV3-1 (or the pseudogene TRBV3-2) and TRBJ2-1; D possibly corresponds to TRBD2 (6 bases). Germline V gene lookup returns CDR1 LGHDT and CDR2 YNNKEL (reference sequence). This CDR3 comprises 15 residues. Trimming pared 6 bases from V and 7 bases from J, leaving 19 bases between. This CDR3 is CASSIERVTWNEQFF. The CDR3 region has the DNA TGTGCCAGCAGTATAGAGCGGGTAACGTGGAATGAGCAGTTCTTC.

The chain couples TRBV7-9 to TRBJ2-1, with 9 bases aligning to TRBD2. CDR3 size: 15 residues. CDR1 SEHNR and CDR2 FQNEAQ come from the germline V gene (reference sequence). The trim removed 5 bases at V and 4 bases at J, leaving 6 bases unmatched. The CDR3 protein is CASSARTSEYNEQFF. Here the CDR3 DNA reads TGTGCCAGCAGCGCCCGGACTAGCGAGTACAATGAGCAGTTCTTC.

V and J are TRBV23-1 and TRBJ2-7; 8 positions match TRBD2. TRBV23-1 is marked as an open reading frame, function uncertain. The CDR3 has 14 amino acids. With 5 bases clipped from V and 2 bases from J, the junction kept 5 bases outside the gene matches. The DNA for the CDR3 is TGCGCCAGCAGTTCCGGCGGGGGGACCTACGAGCAGTACTTC. It translates to CASSSGGGTYEQYF.

This clone appeared once. Here the CDR3 reads CASSRTSGSSYNEQFF. In DNA form, the CDR3 reads TGTGCCAGTAGTAGAACTAGCGGGAGCTCCTACAATGAGCAGTTCTTC. The rearrangement links TRBV19 to TRBJ2-1; 11 bases line up with TRBD2. The CDR3 sequence is 16 residues long. Looked up from germline, CDR1 is LNHDA and CDR2 is SQIVND (reference sequence). V lost 4 bases, J lost 0 bases, and 2 bases stayed unmatched.

This clone appeared a few times. The chain has TRBV5-1 and TRBJ2-3; 9 bases map to TRBD1. This CDR3 spans 18 amino acids. After removal of 2 bases from V and 3 bases from J, the junction contained 13 bases not matched to a gene. Germline assignment: CDR1 SGHRS and CDR2 YFSETQ. Here the CDR3 DNA reads TGCGCCAGCAGCTTACACTTCCAGGACAGGGGAAGAACAGATACGCAGTATTTT. Translating gives CASSLHFQDRGRTDTQYF.

This chain connects TRBV18 to TRBJ1-5; 7 bases are shared with TRBD1. This CDR3 spans 15 amino acids. Germline CDR1 KGHSH, CDR2 LQKENI. V was clipped by 5 bases and J by 2 bases; unmatched bases: 6. The CDR3 loop is CASSVGTGGNQPQHF. As DNA, the CDR3 is TGTGCCAGCTCAGTAGGAACAGGGGGCAATCAGCCCCAGCATTTT.

The chain carries TRBV7-9 and TRBJ2-2; no clear D gene. This CDR3 is 15 amino acids long. Trimming removed 1 base at V and 1 base at J, with 7 bases between. Germline lookup yields CDR1 SEHNR and CDR2 FQNEAQ (reference sequence). Written as DNA, the CDR3 is TGTGCCAGCAGCTTAGGACTGAGGAACACCGGGGAGCTGTTTTTT. This translates into CASSLGLRNTGELFF.

The rearrangement uses TRBV4-1 and TRBJ1-2; 12 positions agree with TRBD1. CDR1 MGHRA and CDR2 YSYEKL come from the germline V gene. The length of the CDR3 is 16 residues. Unmatched junction bases numbered 3, after V lost 1 base and J lost 3 bases. In DNA form, the CDR3 reads TGCGCCAGCAGCCAAGCCGGGACAGGGGGCGACTATGGCTACACCTTC. Translated, it gives CASSQAGTGGDYGYTF.

This rearrangement joins TRBV5-6 to TRBJ1-1; 9 nucleotides line up with TRBD1. This CDR3 has 15 residues. From germline, CDR1 is SGHDT and CDR2 YYEEEE. V shed 4 bases, J shed 5 bases, and the junction held 9 bases outside the gene matches. CDR3 nucleotide sequence: TGTGCCAGCAGCATAGACAGGGGGTCGAGAACTGAAGCTTTCTTT. Translating gives CASSIDRGSRTEAFF. The whole variable domain, filled in from reference TRBV5-6 and TRBJ1-1, reads DAGVTQSPTHLIKTRGQQVTLRCSPKSGHDTVSWYQQALGQGPQFIFQYYEEEERQRGNFPDRFSGHQFPNYSSELNVNALLLGDSALYLCASSIDRGSRTEAFFGQGTRLTVV.

This rearrangement joins TRBV9 to TRBJ2-1; the D is unclear. V dropped 0 bases and J dropped 7 bases, with 11 bases sitting between them. This CDR3 region has 14 residues. Germline V gene lookup returns CDR1 SGDLS and CDR2 YYNGEE. CDR3 nucleotides: TGTGCCAGCAGCGTAGAGCAGGCCCTGAATGAGCAGTTCTTC. Its protein is CASSVEQALNEQFF.

The chain recombines TRBV7-7 with TRBJ2-1; D unresolved. V shed 6 bases and J shed 0 bases, with 12 bases lying between them. The CDR3 is 15 residues long. Per germline, CDR1 SSHAT and CDR2 FNYEAQ (reference sequence). CDR3 sequence reads: CASSPQVSSYNEQFF. The CDR3 region has the DNA TGTGCCAGCAGTCCCCAAGTTAGCTCCTACAATGAGCAGTTCTTC.

V is TRBV6-5 and J is TRBJ1-1; TRBD1 matches at 10 bases. The length of the CDR3 is 14 residues. J was trimmed by 2 bases and V by 7 bases; bases with no gene match: 4. Germline lookup yields CDR1 MNHEY and CDR2 SVGAGI. DNA of the CDR3: TGTGCCAGCACCTGGGACAGGGGCAACACTGAAGCTTTCTTT. The encoded protein is CASTWDRGNTEAFF.

The sample holds a few counts of this clone. The chain combines TRBV7-9 with TRBJ2-1, with TRBD1 matching over 7 bases. The germline V gene encodes CDR1 SEHNR and CDR2 FQNEAQ (reference sequence). The J segment lost 15 bases and the V segment lost 3 bases, leaving 11 bases of the junction unmatched. The CDR3 covers 13 residues. DNA for the CDR3: TGTGCCAGCAGCTTTCGCCGACAGGGTATGACGTTCTTC. Amino acid sequence: CASSFRRQGMTFF.

This chain connects TRBV5-6 to TRBJ2-7, with D perhaps TRBD1 (6 bases). The CDR3 consists of 14 residues. V was trimmed by 2 bases and J by 5 bases, leaving 14 bases between them. Germline CDR1 is SGHDT and CDR2 is YYEEEE. CDR3 DNA: TGTGCCAGCAGCTTCCTGGACAGTCTCAACGAGCAGTACTTC. This codes for CASSFLDSLNEQYF.

The genes are TRBV19 and TRBJ2-1; 14 positions match TRBD2. V trimming: 3 bases; J trimming: 10 bases; junction bases outside the gene matches: 2. Per the germline V gene, CDR1 is LNHDA and CDR2 is SQIVND (reference sequence). This CDR3 has 14 residues. CDR3 loop: CASSMGLAGDEQFF. The CDR3 DNA follows: TGTGCCAGTAGTATGGGACTAGCGGGAGACGAGCAGTTCTTC.